The 8 T cell receptor beta chains given below trace back to one sample, sequenced in a study of blood T cell repertoires in COVID-19. The data were produced by immunoSEQ multiplex PCR, yet TCRdb's version contains in-frame clones alone and is incomplete. This table has about 69,000 clones, 65% to 90% appearing once. Sequenced sample: peripheral blood. The receptor set was obtained from a man older than 75 with acute or convalescent COVID-19.

The chain has TRBV5-1 and TRBJ1-2; TRBD1 matches 9 bases. CDR1 is SGHRS and CDR2 is YFSETQ in the germline V gene. J was trimmed by 10 bases and V by 4 bases; bases with no gene match: 11. This CDR3 has 14 amino acids. The CDR3 nucleotides are TGCGCCAGCAGCCCCTCCGGGACAGGGAATGTCTACACCTTC. Translating gives CASSPSGTGNVYTF.

The chain joins TRBV24-1 to TRBJ2-7; TRBD1 matches 8 bases. Germline V gene data show CDR1 as KGHDR and CDR2 as SFDVKD. This CDR3 comprises 15 residues. The junction had 12 bases not matched to a gene; V was cut back by 5 bases and J by 7 bases. In nucleotides, the CDR3 is TGTGCCACCAGTGTCGCAGGGGGCGGCCAAGGGGAGCAGTACTTC. This encodes CATSVAGGGQGEQYF.

The gene calls are TRBV6-2 or TRBV6-3 and TRBJ2-2; 7 nucleotides align to TRBD1. Trimming cost V 2 bases and J 6 bases; bases outside gene matches: 0. The germline CDR1 and CDR2 sequences are MNHEY and SVGEGT. The CDR3 consists of 13 residues. DNA for the CDR3: TGTGCCAGCAGTTACGACAGGGCCGGGGAGCTGTTTTTT. Amino acids: CASSYDRAGELFF.

The chain links TRBV18 to TRBJ1-2; D gene uncertain. The CDR3 runs to 14 residues. The V end was cut by 3 bases, the J end by 2 bases, with 10 bases between. In germline, CDR1 is KGHSH, CDR2 LQKENI. The CDR3 here is CASSPREANYGYTF. DNA of the CDR3: TGTGCCAGCTCACCGAGGGAAGCCAACTATGGCTACACCTTC. The full variable domain, its missing parts supplied by reference TRBV18 and TRBJ1-2, is NAGVMQNPRHLVRRRGQEARLRCSPMKGHSHVYWYRQLPEEGLKFMVYLQKENIIDESGMPKERFSAEFPKEGPSILRIQQVVRGDSAAYFCASSPREANYGYTFGSGTRLTVV.

The chain links TRBV4-3 to TRBJ2-1; maybe TRBD2 (5 bases). This CDR3 region has 16 residues. V dropped 0 bases and J dropped 5 bases, with 14 bases sitting between them. Per germline, CDR1 LGHNA and CDR2 YSLEER. This CDR3 is CASSQDWRLRNNEQFF. CDR3 in DNA: TGCGCCAGCAGCCAAGATTGGAGGCTAAGGAACAATGAGCAGTTCTTC.

V is TRBV5-1 and J is TRBJ1-5, with a possible D match to TRBD1 (6 bases). CDR3 length: 15 residues. V gave up 1 base and J gave up 9 bases, with 17 bases separating them. From germline, CDR1 is SGHRS and CDR2 YFSETQ. CDR3 sequence (DNA): TGCGCCAGCAGCTTGCTCGGACAGTCTCAATCGCCCCAGCATTTT. Residues: CASSLLGQSQSPQHF.

V and J are TRBV7-2 and TRBJ2-5; weak D call: TRBD1 (5 bases). The germline V and J ends were trimmed by 5 bases and 3 bases, with 10 bases remaining between them. Germline CDR1 is SGHTA and CDR2 is FQGNSA. CDR3 length equals 13 residues. CDR3 nucleotide sequence: TGTGCCAGCAGCAAAGGGGCGGAAGAGACCCAGTACTTC. Its protein product is CASSKGAEETQYF.

This clone was observed a few times. J is TRBJ2-1 and V is TRBV4-1, with 13 bases lining up with TRBD2. The V gene end was trimmed by 0 bases and the J gene end by 11 bases; junction bases not matched to a gene: 1. Germline V gene sequence: CDR1 MGHRA, CDR2 YSYEKL. This CDR3 is 14 amino acids long. CDR3 nucleotides: TGCGCCAGCAGCCAAGAGGGACTAGCGGGAAAGCAGTTCTTC. This encodes CASSQEGLAGKQFF.